The text below deals with one T cell receptor (beta chain). Its antigen remains unidentified. Different DNA sequences within this sample yield the same CDR3. Assay: immunoSEQ multiplex PCR; the TCRdb copy retains only in-frame clones and omits some. The data show about 180,000 clones, roughly 94% seen once. This entry belongs to a study of T cell responses to AZD1222 COVID-19 vaccine. Study-level points and caveats: Compared with day 0, the breadth and depth of the Spike-specific TCR repertoire rose significantly after two doses of AZD1222.

The material sequenced was peripheral blood, taken 28 days after the second AZD1222 dose. This TCR came from an adult who received the AZD1222 COVID-19 vaccine.

In DNA form, the CDR3 reads TGTGCCAGCAGCGACAGGGGCAACTATGGCTACACCTTC. Protein: CASSDRGNYGYTF. V is TRBV2 and J is TRBJ1-2; TRBD1 matches 8 bases. The CDR3 sequence is 13 residues long. V shed 6 bases and J 2 bases; nucleotides not matched to a gene: 2. Germline V CDR1 and CDR2: SNHLY, FYNNEI.